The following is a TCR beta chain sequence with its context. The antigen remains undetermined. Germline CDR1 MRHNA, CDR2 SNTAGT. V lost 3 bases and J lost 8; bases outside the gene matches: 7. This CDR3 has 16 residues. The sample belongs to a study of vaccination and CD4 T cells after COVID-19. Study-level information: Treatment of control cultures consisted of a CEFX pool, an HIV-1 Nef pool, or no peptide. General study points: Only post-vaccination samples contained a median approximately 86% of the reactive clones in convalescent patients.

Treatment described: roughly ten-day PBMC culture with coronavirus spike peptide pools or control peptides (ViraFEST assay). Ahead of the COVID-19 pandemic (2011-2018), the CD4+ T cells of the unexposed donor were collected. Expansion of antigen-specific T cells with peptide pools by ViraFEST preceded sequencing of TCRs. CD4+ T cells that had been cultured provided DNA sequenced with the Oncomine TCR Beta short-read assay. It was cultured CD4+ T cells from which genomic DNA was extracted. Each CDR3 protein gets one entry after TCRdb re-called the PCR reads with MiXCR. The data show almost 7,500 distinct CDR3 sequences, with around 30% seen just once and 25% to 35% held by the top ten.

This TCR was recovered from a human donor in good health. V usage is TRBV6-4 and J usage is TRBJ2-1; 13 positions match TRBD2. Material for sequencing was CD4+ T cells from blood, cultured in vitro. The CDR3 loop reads CASSEELAGGLYEQFF. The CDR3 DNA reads TGTGCCAGCAGTGAAGAACTAGCGGGGGGGCTCTATGAGCAGTTCTTC.